The entry that follows covers one T cell receptor beta chain sequence. The sample belongs to a study of CD8 T cells in Susac syndrome. The CDR3 loop spans 16 amino acids. V was clipped by 5 bases and J by 10 bases; unmatched bases: 15. CDR1 and CDR2 from the germline V gene are SGDLS and YYNGEE. cDNA came from roughly 0.53 to 1 ug RNA primed by random hexamers. Amplification of the TCR beta CDR3 was carried out by immunoSEQ multiplex PCR, which spanned a total of 54 Vbeta and 13 Jbeta segments. From the immunoSEQ multiplex PCR reads, TCRdb called clonotypes with MiXCR, one entry per CDR3 protein. The data contain 25,000 to 35,000 distinct CDR3 sequences, roughly 92% of them singletons. Healthy donors were controls matched for age and sex. The CD8+ and CD4+ T cells were negatively isolated, with the TEMRA cells enriched by FACS.

The V call is TRBV9, the J call TRBJ2-1; 10 bases align to TRBD1. The sequence was obtained from a human donor in good health. The sequenced sample was CD8+ T cells from PBMCs. For the CDR3, the DNA is TGTGCCAGCAGTCCCGGGGGGGGACAGGGGCGAAGGGAGCAGTTCTTC. This gives the protein CASSPGGGQGRREQFF.